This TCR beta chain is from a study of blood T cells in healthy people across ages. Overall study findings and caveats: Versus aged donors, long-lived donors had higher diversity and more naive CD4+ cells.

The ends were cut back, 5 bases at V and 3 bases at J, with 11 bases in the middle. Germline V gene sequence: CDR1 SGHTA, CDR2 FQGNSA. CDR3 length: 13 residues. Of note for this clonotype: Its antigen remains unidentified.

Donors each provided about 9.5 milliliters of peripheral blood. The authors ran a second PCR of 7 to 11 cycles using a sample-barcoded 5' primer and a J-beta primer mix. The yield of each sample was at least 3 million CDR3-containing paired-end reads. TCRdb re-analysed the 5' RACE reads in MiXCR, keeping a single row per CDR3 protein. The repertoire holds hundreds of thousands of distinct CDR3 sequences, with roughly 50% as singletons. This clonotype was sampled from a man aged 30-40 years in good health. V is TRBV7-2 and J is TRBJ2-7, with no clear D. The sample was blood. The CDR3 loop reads CTSSPERIYEQYF. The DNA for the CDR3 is TGTACCAGCAGCCCGGAGCGTATCTACGAGCAGTACTTC. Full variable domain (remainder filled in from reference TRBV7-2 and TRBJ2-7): GAGVSQSPSNKVTEKGKDVELRCDPISGHTALYWYRQSLGQGLEFLIYFQGNSAPDKSGLPSDRFSAERTGGSVSTLTIQRTQQEDSAVYLCTSSPERIYEQYFGPGTRLTVT.